This T cell receptor beta chain was observed in a study of blood T cell repertoires in COVID-19. About the research overall: Samples came from the United States, Italy and Spain, spanning acute and convalescent COVID-19. Nucleic acid was either cDNA or gDNA, and it came from T cells, B-cell-depleted T cells, or PBMCs.

Original handling: Estimation of nucleated cell counts relied on the amplification of reference gene primers. TCRdb's copy holds only in-frame clones and misses some; the assay was immunoSEQ multiplex PCR. The DNA was the basis for D and trimming; V, J and clone size are from that table. The top ten clones hold 8.4% of a sample with around 100,000 clones, more than 70% of them seen once. Losses at the gene ends were 7 bases for V and 0 bases for J; bases not matched to a gene: 7. CDR1 and CDR2 from the germline V gene are ENHRY and SYGVKD. The CDR3 contains 15 residues. The gene calls are TRBV10-3 and TRBJ2-3, with 7 bases aligning to TRBD2. The sequenced material came from peripheral blood. The TCR originated in a woman aged 65 to 85 who had recovered from COVID-19. CDR3 DNA: TGTGCCATCATGGAGCGGGATTCTAGCACAGATACGCAGTATTTT. This codes for CAIMERDSSTDTQYF.